A selection of T cell receptor beta chains follows, all from one sample in a study of siplizumab effects on memory and regulatory T cells. Here immunoSEQ multiplex PCR was the method, and the copy in TCRdb shows in-frame clones only, minus some. The sample lists 120,000 or so clones, more than 90% occurring once. Sequencing was carried out using CD4+ T cells sorted from blood. Receptors were obtained from a human donor in good health. Both conserved end residues are part of each CDR3. The D gene is left open where the match is weak. Size tells how often a clone was seen (once, few, many) or the class of an expanded clone, and some rows leave it out.

D gene	V gene	clone size	J gene	CDR3 DNA	CDR3 protein
TRBD1	TRBV2	once	TRBJ1-2	TGTGCCAGCAGTATAGGGACAGGGTATGGCTACACCTTC	CASSIGTGYGYTF
TRBD1	TRBV18	once	TRBJ1-1	TGTGCCAGCTCATTCGGACAGGGGGCTTTGAACACTGAAGCTTTCTTT	CASSFGQGALNTEAFF
TRBD1	TRBV7-2	NA	TRBJ2-1	TGTGCCAGCAGCGGGGACAGGCCCCCTCGCTCCTACAATGAGCAGTTCTTC	CASSGDRPPRSYNEQFF
TRBD1	TRBV10-1	NA	TRBJ1-1	TGCGCCAGCAGAAGGGGACAGGGGAGTCAAGGCGAAGCTTTCTTT	CASRRGQGSQGEAFF
TRBD2	TRBV5-1	NA	TRBJ2-5	TGCGCCAGCAGCCCGCCTAATCGACTAGCTTCAGAGACCCAGTACTTC	CASSPPNRLASETQYF
NA	TRBV5-1	NA	TRBJ2-1	TGCGCCAGCAGCTTGGGCACAGGGTGGTCGGGAGAGCAGTTCTTC	CASSLGTGWSGEQFF
NA	TRBV21-1	few	TRBJ2-1	TGTGCCAGCAGCAAAGGTTCGGCTAGCGGGAGTTCCTACAATGAGCAGTTCTTC	CASSKGSASGSSYNEQFF
TRBD1	TRBV5-1	NA	TRBJ1-2	TGCGCCAGCAGGATGACAGGGGACTATGGCTACACCTTC	CASRMTGDYGYTF
NA	TRBV7-8	NA	TRBJ2-3	TGTGCCAGCAGCTTAGTGCGGGGAAGCACAGATACGCAGTATTTT	CASSLVRGSTDTQYF
NA	TRBV7-9	NA	TRBJ2-2	TGTGCCAGCGGCTGGGCCCATGGCACCGGGGAGCTGTTTTTT	CASGWAHGTGELFF
NA	TRBV30	NA	TRBJ1-5	TGTGCCTGGGGACACGTCTATAGCAATCAGCCCCAGCATTTT	CAWGHVYSNQPQHF
TRBD1	TRBV2	NA	TRBJ1-2	TGTGCCAGCAGCCAAGGACAGGTACTTGGCTACACCTTC	CASSQGQVLGYTF
NA	TRBV6-6	NA	TRBJ1-3	TGTGCCAGCAGTTACCCAGGGACACTCTCTGGAAACACCATATATTTT	CASSYPGTLSGNTIYF
TRBD1	TRBV19	NA	TRBJ1-1	TGTGCCAGTAGTATTTCGGACAGGGATTATACTGAAGCTTTCTTT	CASSISDRDYTEAFF
NA	TRBV30	NA	TRBJ2-1	TGTGCCTGGCACAACTACAATGAGCAGTTCTTC	CAWHNYNEQFF
NA	TRBV7-9	once	TRBJ2-7	TGTGCCAGCAGCTCCTTTATGGGGAGGATGTTCTACGAGCAGTACTTC	CASSSFMGRMFYEQYF
NA	TRBV4-1	once	TRBJ2-7	TGCGCCAGCAGCACCTTGCCCCCCTCAGGCGGGCAGTACTTC	CASSTLPPSGGQYF
NA	TRBV7-9	NA	TRBJ1-4	TGTGCCAGCAGCCCCCAAGGTGGGACAAAAAGACTGTTTTTT	CASSPQGGTKRLFF
TRBD1	TRBV5-1	once	TRBJ1-2	TGCGCCAGCAGCTTGGGGGAAACAGGGGGCTCCTATGGCTACACCTTC	CASSLGETGGSYGYTF
NA	TRBV12-5	NA	TRBJ2-1	TGTGCTAGTGGTTTGGAGTCAGGAAGGCGGCAGTTCTTC	CASGLESGRRQFF
NA	TRBV19	NA	TRBJ2-7	TGTGCCAGTACCCCCAGGGGAAGGGGAGGTCAAGAGCAGTACTTC	CASTPRGRGGQEQYF
NA	TRBV2	NA	TRBJ1-2	TGTGCCAGCAGTGAAGAGGGGCTAAACTATGGCTACACCTTC	CASSEEGLNYGYTF
NA	TRBV5-4	NA	TRBJ1-2	TGTGCCAGCAGCTTGGTTGGACGGATTAACTATGGCTACACCTTC	CASSLVGRINYGYTF
NA	TRBV9	NA	TRBJ2-3	TGTGCCAGCAGTGCTAGCTTCTATGGCACAGATACGCAGTATTTT	CASSASFYGTDTQYF
TRBD1	TRBV20-1	NA	TRBJ1-1	TGCAGTGCTATAGGGACAGGGGGAGCTTTCTTT	CSAIGTGGAFF
NA	TRBV9	NA	TRBJ2-5	TGTGCCAGCAGCCGGGAAGGGTCACAAGAGACCCAGTACTTC	CASSREGSQETQYF
NA	TRBV5-1	NA	TRBJ1-1	TGCGCCAGCAGCTTGGCCCAGACGCCCAACACTGAAGCTTTCTTT	CASSLAQTPNTEAFF
TRBD1	TRBV2	NA	TRBJ2-7	TGTGCCAGCAGTGTTTGGACAGGGAACTACGAGCAGTACTTC	CASSVWTGNYEQYF
TRBD1	TRBV2	few	TRBJ1-1	TGTGCCAGCAGGGGACAGTTGAACACTGAAGCTTTCTTT	CASRGQLNTEAFF
NA	TRBV19	NA	TRBJ2-7	TGTGCCAGTAGTTCCACAGGGACCCCCTACGAGCAGTACTTC	CASSSTGTPYEQYF
NA	TRBV7-8	NA	TRBJ2-7	TGTGCCAGCAGCTTAGGGGGGGCTGGGGCAGCCTCCTACGAGCAGTACTTC	CASSLGGAGAASYEQYF
NA	TRBV30	NA	TRBJ2-2	TGTGCCTGGAGTTCCTCTTTATCCTCCGGGGAGCTGTTTTTT	CAWSSSLSSGELFF
TRBD1	TRBV2	NA	TRBJ1-1	TGTGCCACCCGACAGGGGCCCACTGAAGCTTTCTTT	CATRQGPTEAFF
NA	TRBV6-5	once	TRBJ1-6	TGTGCCAGCAGCCAGGACAGTAATTCACCCCTCCACTTT	CASSQDSNSPLHF
NA	TRBV28	once	TRBJ1-4	TGTGCCAGCAGTCCAGGGACACCGGATAATGAAAAACTGTTTTTT	CASSPGTPDNEKLFF
NA	TRBV7-9	NA	TRBJ2-5	TGTGCCAGCAGCTTAGGGGTACAGGGAGGAGAGACCCAGTACTTC	CASSLGVQGGETQYF
NA	TRBV27	NA	TRBJ2-6	TGTGCCAGCAGCCCCAGTGGAATTGGGGCCAACGTCCTGACTTTC	CASSPSGIGANVLTF
NA	TRBV30	once	TRBJ2-5	TGTGCCGCCTCTCAGGGAATCCCAGAGACCCAGTACTTC	CAASQGIPETQYF
TRBD2	TRBV6-1	NA	TRBJ2-3	TGTGCCAGCAGGAGCGGGAGTGGGGTTACAGATACGCAGTATTTT	CASRSGSGVTDTQYF
NA	TRBV2	NA	TRBJ1-2	TGTGCCAGCAGCGACGGGACACCCTGGAGACGCTATGGCTACACCTTC	CASSDGTPWRRYGYTF
NA	TRBV7-9	NA	TRBJ1-1	TGTGCCAGCAGCCCCAGCCCGCGCGGAGCTTTCTTT	CASSPSPRGAFF
TRBD1	TRBV7-2	NA	TRBJ1-2	TGTGCCAGCAGTCGAGGACAGGGGGCGGGCTACACCTTC	CASSRGQGAGYTF
NA	TRBV6-5	NA	TRBJ1-5	TGTGCCAGCAGTTACGGAAGCAATCAGCCCCAGCATTTT	CASSYGSNQPQHF
NA	TRBV5-1	NA	TRBJ2-5	TGCGCCAGCCGGGTATTGAGGTCGGCGAGCGGAGGGGCGGAGACCCAGTACTTC	CASRVLRSASGGAETQYF
TRBD2	TRBV19	NA	TRBJ2-7	TGTGCCAGTAGTATTCTAGCGGGAGCCTACGAGCAGTACTTC	CASSILAGAYEQYF
TRBD1	TRBV30	few	TRBJ1-1	TGTGCCTGGAGGGACAGGGCAGACACTGAAGCTTTCTTT	CAWRDRADTEAFF